The 7 T cell receptor beta chains below come from one sample, sequenced in a study of monozygotic twins with inflammatory bowel disease. TCRdb reworked the 5' RACE reads into one entry per CDR3 protein, no DNA. The sample's table shows 300,000 to 400,000 distinct CDR3 sequences. The sample comprised blood. The receptors originated from a human donor with ulcerative colitis or Crohn's disease, or a healthy co-twin of an affected twin (not recorded which).

The chain uses TRBV18 and TRBJ1-6; the D call of TRBD1 rests on TCRdb alone, since no DNA is present to check it. This CDR3 has 14 amino acids. The germline gives CDR1 KGHSH, CDR2 LQKENI. CDR3 amino acids: CASSRDRLNSPLHF. Variable domain in full (rest from reference TRBV18 and TRBJ1-6): NAGVMQNPRHLVRRRGQEARLRCSPMKGHSHVYWYRQLPEEGLKFMVYLQKENIIDESGMPKERFSAEFPKEGPSILRIQQVVRGDSAAYFCASSRDRLNSPLHFGNGTRLTVT.

This sequence joins TRBV19 and TRBJ2-5; TCRdb's assignment of TRBD1 cannot be checked, as there is no DNA. This CDR3 is built from 14 residues. The germline CDR1 and CDR2 sequences are LNHDA and SQIVND (reference sequence). This CDR3 reads CASSRQGQQETQYF. The full variable domain, its missing parts supplied by reference TRBV19 and TRBJ2-5, is DGGITQSPKYLFRKEGQNVTLSCEQNLNHDAMYWYRQDPGQGLRLIYYSQIVNDFQKGDIAEGYSVSREKKESFPLTVTSAQKNPTAFYLCASSRQGQQETQYFGPGTRLLVL.

V usage is TRBV20-1 and J usage is TRBJ1-3. Per germline, CDR1 DFQATT and CDR2 SNEGSKA (reference sequence). This CDR3 is built from 13 residues. CDR3 sequence: CSALDRSGNTIYF.

This chain joins TRBV19 and TRBJ2-7; TCRdb proposes TRBD1, but this gene call is untestable without DNA. Germline CDR1 reads LNHDA; CDR2 reads SQIVND (reference sequence). The CDR3 extends over 14 amino acids. CDR3 protein: CASKDRGHSYEQYF.

The chain couples TRBV18 to TRBJ2-2; the TCRdb D gene call, TRBD1, has no DNA to confirm it. The CDR3 spans 16 residues. The germline V gene encodes CDR1 KGHSH and CDR2 LQKENI. The CDR3 sequence is CASSPRTGGRTGELFF.

This chain joins TRBV5-1 and TRBJ1-5; TCRdb names TRBD1, which stays unverified in the absence of DNA. This CDR3 has 15 amino acids. Germline values: CDR1 SGHRS, CDR2 YFSETQ. CDR3 sequence: CASSLVTGGTQPQHF.

The V gene is TRBV18, the J gene TRBJ2-7. The CDR3 has 13 amino acids. CDR1 KGHSH and CDR2 LQKENI come from the germline V gene. The chain's CDR3 is CASSPPSSDLQYF.